The rows below give T cell receptor beta chains drawn from one sample of a study of cytomegalovirus exposure and HLA in healthy donors. TCRdb's table, derived via immunoSEQ multiplex PCR, lists solely in-frame clones and lacks some. Of around 130,000 clones in the sample, roughly 80% were seen once. Sequenced sample: PBMCs. These TCRs come from a woman between 40 and 50 years old in good health and CMV-seronegative. Each CDR3 is given with its conserved first and last residue. The listing skips clone size in some rows; elsewhere it reads once, few, many or a size class.

v_call	clone_size	j_call	cdr3_aa
TRBV6-6	few	TRBJ2-1	CAWSKGLGNEQFF
TRBV7-2	NA	TRBJ1-2	CASSTPGGGYGYTF
TRBV28	few	TRBJ1-1	CASSSYRTEAFF
TRBV4-2	few	TRBJ2-5	CASSQEGGSGRAWETQYF
TRBV27	NA	TRBJ2-2	CASRLTGNSAGELFF
TRBV15	NA	TRBJ2-7	CATGHTGNYEQYF
TRBV7-2	NA	TRBJ2-1	CASSTRGGAMNEQFF
TRBV7-9	few	TRBJ2-3	CASSLGTSGSTDTQYF
TRBV27	NA	TRBJ1-1	CASGPPGGLPEAFF
TRBV9	NA	TRBJ2-3	CASSVGSSGGADTQYF
TRBV7-6	NA	TRBJ1-1	CASSLGPDNEAFF
TRBV9	few	TRBJ1-1	CASSAGVGTEAFF
TRBV5-4	NA	TRBJ2-3	CASSLGGAGGSTDTQYF
TRBV4-2	NA	TRBJ2-7	CASSQEGQGYEQYF
TRBV7-8	NA	TRBJ2-5	CASSLTSPGTQYF
TRBV27	few	TRBJ1-1	CASSSYRVSNTEAFF
TRBV27	NA	TRBJ1-1	CASSSQADGDTEAFF
TRBV5-6	NA	TRBJ2-1	CASSPRGPLNEQFF
TRBV6-5	NA	TRBJ2-7	CASSYTRVPKEQYF
TRBV18	NA	TRBJ2-5	CASSLLLAGVETQYF
TRBV13	NA	TRBJ2-7	CASSPNPGREGQEQYF